Listed here are 24 T cell receptor beta chains from one sample, sequenced in a study of T cells after yellow fever vaccination. Via MiXCR, TCRdb re-called the 5' RACE reads, giving one row per CDR3 protein. This sample has around 400,000 distinct CDR3 sequences; 11% occur once, and the top ten carry more than 15%. Sequenced material: PBMCs, taken on the day of the first yellow fever vaccination. The receptors come from a man aged 18 to 29 who received the YFV17D yellow fever vaccine.

This clonotype came up a few times. The chain is built from TRBV7-2 and TRBJ2-5; D not certain. The germline CDR1 and CDR2 sequences are SGHTA and FQGNSA. The CDR3 length is 14 residues. Trimming stripped 1 base from V and 1 base from J, with 7 bases between. CDR3 loop: CASSLVASQETQYF. The CDR3 DNA is TGTGCCAGCAGCTTAGTTGCCAGCCAAGAGACCCAGTACTTC.

Worth noting for this clonotype: Being one base from a much bigger clone, this may be a read error. The chain recombines TRBV12-3 or TRBV12-4 with TRBJ2-3; the match to TRBD1 covers 8 bases. J was trimmed by 2 bases and V by 6 bases; bases with no gene match: 7. CDR3 length equals 15 residues. Here the CDR3 DNA reads TGTGCCAGCAGAAGGACAGGGACCTACACAGATACGCAGTATTTT. Its translation: CASRRTGTYTDTQYF.

The rearrangement joins TRBV12-3 or TRBV12-4 to TRBJ2-7; 8 nucleotides line up with TRBD1. The CDR3 sequence is 18 residues long. Germline trimming cut 4 bases from V and 3 bases from J; bases unmatched to any gene: 17. CDR3 DNA: TGTGCCAGCAGTTCGGATCAGGGGGCCGGGATCTTGGGCTACGAGCAGTACTTC. It specifies CASSSDQGAGILGYEQYF.

This clonotype was seen many times. This chain links TRBV10-3 with TRBJ2-5; 7 bases align to TRBD1. This CDR3 has 13 amino acids. J lost 1 base, V lost 4 bases, and 0 bases had no gene match. Germline CDR1 is ENHRY and CDR2 is SYGVKD. The CDR3 here is CAISGQGQETQYF. The CDR3 DNA reads as TGTGCCATCAGTGGACAGGGCCAAGAGACCCAGTACTTC.

This clonotype showed up just a few times. This chain's CDR3 is CASSPSRQDDQPQHF. The CDR3 coding sequence is TGTGCCAGCTCACCTTCCCGACAGGACGATCAGCCCCAGCATTTT. This rearrangement joins TRBV18 to TRBJ1-5, with D possibly matching TRBD1 (6 bases). Germline V gives CDR1 KGHSH, CDR2 LQKENI. The CDR3 has 15 residues. Trimming left V 3 bases short and J 5 bases short, with 14 bases between.

The chain employs TRBV24-1 and TRBJ2-1; 7 positions agree with TRBD1. This CDR3 contains 14 residues. The germline CDR1 and CDR2 sequences are KGHDR and SFDVKD. V trimming: 9 bases; J trimming: 3 bases; junction bases outside the gene matches: 7. This chain's CDR3 is CATRKTGSYNEQFF. The CDR3 DNA reads TGTGCCACCCGTAAGACAGGGAGCTACAATGAGCAGTTCTTC.

This rearrangement joins TRBV5-1 to TRBJ2-3; D uncertain. The germline gives CDR1 SGHRS, CDR2 YFSETQ. CDR3 length equals 14 residues. The germline V and J ends were trimmed by 0 bases and 6 bases, with 11 bases remaining between them. The CDR3 sequence is CASSLGAGWDTQYF. CDR3 nucleotides: TGCGCCAGCAGCTTGGGGGCAGGATGGGATACGCAGTATTTT.

Only a few counts were recorded for this clonotype. The rearrangement uses TRBV7-2 and TRBJ1-5; D might be TRBD1 (5 bases). V lost 1 base, J lost 2 bases, and 9 bases lay in between. The CDR3 extends over 15 amino acids. Germline-derived CDR1 and CDR2 are SGHTA and FQGNSA. CDR3 nucleotide sequence: TGTGCCAGCAGCTTAGGGGGAGGGGGCAATCAGCCCCAGCATTTT. Translated, it gives CASSLGGGGNQPQHF.

CDR3 region: CASSTGDGRVFYNEQFF. The CDR3, as DNA: TGTGCCAGCAGCACAGGGGACGGGCGAGTTTTTTACAATGAGCAGTTCTTC. The chain recombines TRBV7-9 with TRBJ2-1, with 7 bases aligning to TRBD1. This CDR3 contains 17 residues. Trimming at V came to 5 bases and at J to 4 bases, leaving 14 bases not matched to a gene. From germline, CDR1 is SEHNR and CDR2 FQNEAQ (reference sequence). The complete variable domain, with remaining parts taken from reference TRBV7-9 and TRBJ2-1, reads DTGVSQNPRHKITKRGQNVTFRCDPISEHNRLYWYRQTLGQGPEFLTYFQNEAQLEKSRLLSDRFSAERPKGSFSTLEIQRTEQGDSAMYLCASSTGDGRVFYNEQFFGPGTRLTVL.

The chain has TRBV20-1 and TRBJ1-4; D is unresolved. CDR3 length equals 16 residues. Trimming left V 0 bases short and J 8 bases short, with 19 bases between. CDR1 and CDR2 from the germline V gene are DFQATT and SNEGSKA (reference sequence). CDR3 amino acids: CSARDHGSRHGEKLFF. DNA for the CDR3: TGCAGTGCTAGAGATCATGGCTCGAGGCATGGGGAAAAACTGTTTTTT.

This clonotype showed up just a few times. V is TRBV5-1 and J is TRBJ2-7, with 7 bases fitting TRBD1. The CDR3 loop spans 13 amino acids. V shed 3 bases and J 5 bases; nucleotides not matched to a gene: 5. The germline V gene encodes CDR1 SGHRS and CDR2 YFSETQ. The CDR3 sequence is CASSSTGPHEQYF. The CDR3 DNA reads TGCGCCAGCAGCTCGACAGGGCCCCACGAGCAGTACTTC.

This clonotype was seen a few times. J is TRBJ1-2 and V is TRBV28, with unresolved D. There are 16 residues in the CDR3. In germline, CDR1 is MDHEN, CDR2 SYDVKM. Trimming shortened V by 3 bases and J by 4 bases, and 18 bases separated the two germline ends. CDR3 nucleotides: TGTGCCAGCAGTTTCGGGGTCAACGTTGAAGGCTATGGCTACACCTTC. This codes for CASSFGVNVEGYGYTF.

This clonotype turned up a few times. The chain has TRBV5-1 and TRBJ2-1; a possible D gene is TRBD1 (6 bases). This CDR3 has 16 amino acids. Deletions cut 3 bases from V and 0 bases from J, with 13 bases between. Looked up from germline, CDR1 is SGHRS and CDR2 is YFSETQ. CDR3 loop: CASSWGLASSYNEQFF. CDR3 bases: TGCGCCAGCAGCTGGGGGCTGGCCTCCTCCTACAATGAGCAGTTCTTC.

This chain joins TRBV12-3 or TRBV12-4 and TRBJ2-5; D not resolved. Deletions cut 3 bases from V and 0 bases from J, with 8 bases between. The CDR3 sequence is 14 residues long. As DNA, the CDR3 is TGTGCCAGCAGTTTTTCGAAGTACCAAGAGACCCAGTACTTC. This gives the protein CASSFSKYQETQYF.

The sample holds many counts of this clonotype. The chain combines TRBV12-3 or TRBV12-4 with TRBJ1-5, with D possibly TRBD1 on 5 matching bases. The CDR3 totals 13 residues. Trimming shortened V by 3 bases and J by 9 bases, and 12 bases separated the two germline ends. CDR3 nucleotides: TGTGCCAGCAGTTTTGAGGGGCGCCGGCCCCAGCATTTT. Encoded protein: CASSFEGRRPQHF.

This chain connects TRBV4-2 to TRBJ2-7; the match to TRBD2 covers 8 bases. In germline, CDR1 is LGHNA, CDR2 YNFKEQ. This CDR3 is built from 15 residues. V was pared by 2 bases and J by 2 bases, with 5 bases of the junction left unmatched. Written as DNA, the CDR3 is TGTGCCAGCAGCCAAATGCCGGGACTAGCCTACGAGCAGTACTTC. This sequence encodes CASSQMPGLAYEQYF.

CDR3 DNA: TGTGCCAGCAGCCAAAGTGGTTACTCTGGGGCCAACGTCCTGACTTTC. Translation gives CASSQSGYSGANVLTF. The genes are TRBV4-2 and TRBJ2-6; D not resolved. In germline, CDR1 is LGHNA, CDR2 YNFKEQ. V lost 2 bases and J 0 bases, leaving 8 bases between the germline ends. This CDR3 has 16 amino acids.

This clonotype was counted ten times or more. This chain joins TRBV5-1 and TRBJ2-1; D perhaps matches TRBD2 (6 bases). Germline CDR1 SGHRS, CDR2 YFSETQ. This CDR3 has 15 amino acids. V was cut by 0 bases and J by 7 bases, with 14 bases left in between. CDR3 DNA sequence: TGCGCCAGCAGCTTGGGTCGCGGGGCGGCAAATGAGCAGTTCTTC. It yields the protein CASSLGRGAANEQFF.

This chain links TRBV5-1 with TRBJ1-1; D is unclear. CDR1 and CDR2 (germline): SGHRS, YFSETQ. V gave up 2 bases and J gave up 5 bases, with 10 bases separating them. This CDR3 region has 13 residues. For the CDR3, the DNA is TGCGCCAGCAGCTTAAGGGTGGGAACTGAAGCTTTCTTT. Translation: CASSLRVGTEAFF.

This clonotype was recorded a few times. The gene calls are TRBV5-1 and TRBJ2-1; no clear D. CDR3 length: 15 amino acids. Germline V gene lookup returns CDR1 SGHRS and CDR2 YFSETQ. Trimming shortened V by 3 bases and J by 5 bases, and 15 bases separated the two germline ends. The CDR3 nucleotides read TGCGCCAGCAGCTCGGGCCGAGTATTGAACAATGAGCAGTTCTTC. This gives the protein CASSSGRVLNNEQFF.

This clonotype was recorded a few times. This chain links TRBV7-2 with TRBJ2-1, with D unclear. CDR3 length: 15 amino acids. Germline V gives CDR1 SGHTA, CDR2 FQGNSA. The V gene lost 2 bases and the J gene lost 8 bases, with 16 bases spanning the gap. As DNA, the CDR3 is TGTGCCAGCAGCTTACCACGCCGTCCAGGCGATGAGCAGTTCTTC. It is translated as CASSLPRRPGDEQFF. The variable domain in full, with the rest retrieved from reference TRBV7-2 and TRBJ2-1, is GAGVSQSPSNKVTEKGKDVELRCDPISGHTALYWYRQSLGQGLEFLIYFQGNSAPDKSGLPSDRFSAERTGGSVSTLTIQRTQQEDSAVYLCASSLPRRPGDEQFFGPGTRLTVL.

This clonotype was observed a few times. CDR3 coding DNA: TGTGCCAGCTCACCACTTTCGGGACAGGGGACTAACTATGGCTACACCTTC. This codes for CASSPLSGQGTNYGYTF. This chain uses TRBV18 with TRBJ1-2; TRBD1 matches at 10 bases. CDR1 and CDR2 from the germline V gene are KGHSH and LQKENI. The junction had 5 bases not matched to a gene; V was cut back by 1 base and J by 0 bases. CDR3 length: 17 amino acids.

This clonotype was detected only a few times. The rearrangement links TRBV12-3 or TRBV12-4 to TRBJ1-6, with 9 bases identical to TRBD1. CDR3 length equals 15 residues. The V gene end was trimmed by 0 bases and the J gene end by 9 bases; junction bases not matched to a gene: 3. The CDR3 loop reads CASSLAGQGLSPLHF. The DNA for the CDR3 is TGTGCCAGCAGTTTAGCGGGACAGGGACTTTCACCCCTCCACTTT.

The chain uses TRBV6-1 and TRBJ2-7; 9 bases map to TRBD1. Germline V lookup: CDR1 MNHNS, CDR2 SASEGT. The CDR3 covers 16 residues. V shed 0 bases and J 3 bases; nucleotides not matched to a gene: 6. The CDR3 is CASSEAETGGFYEQYF. The CDR3 DNA follows: TGTGCCAGCAGTGAAGCGGAGACAGGGGGTTTCTACGAGCAGTACTTC.